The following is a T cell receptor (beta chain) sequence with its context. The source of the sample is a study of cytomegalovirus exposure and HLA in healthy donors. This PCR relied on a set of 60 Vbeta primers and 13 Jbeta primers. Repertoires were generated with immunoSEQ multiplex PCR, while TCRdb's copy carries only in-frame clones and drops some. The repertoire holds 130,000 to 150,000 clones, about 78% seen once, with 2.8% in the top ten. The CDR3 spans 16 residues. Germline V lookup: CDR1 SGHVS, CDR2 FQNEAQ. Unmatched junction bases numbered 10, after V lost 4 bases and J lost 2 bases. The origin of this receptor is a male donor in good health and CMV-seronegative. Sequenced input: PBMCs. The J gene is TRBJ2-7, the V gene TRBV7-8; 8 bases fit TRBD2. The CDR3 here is CASSSTGLAIAYEQYF. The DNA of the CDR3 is TGTGCCAGCAGCTCCACCGGACTAGCTATAGCCTACGAGCAGTACTTC.